This T cell receptor beta chain was captured by sequencing in a study of CD4 T cells in relation to SARS-CoV-2 and coronaviruses. In the case of this clone: Its antigen remains unidentified.

CD4+ T cells from unexposed donors were obtained before the COVID-19 pandemic (2011-2018). Isolation of CD4+ T cells took place after around eleven days in culture. Only in-frame clones appear in the TCRdb table, and some are missing; sequencing was by immunoSEQ multiplex PCR. The sample has around 9,700 clones; about 81% are singletons. The clonotype originates from a human donor in good health. The sequenced material came from CD4+ T cells from PBMCs, cultured in vitro.

CDR3 bases: TGTGCCAGTACCCCGGACAGGGATGGCTATGGCTACACCTTC. It encodes CASTPDRDGYGYTF. The chain has TRBV19 and TRBJ1-2; 8 nucleotides align to TRBD1. Germline CDR1 and CDR2: LNHDA and SQIVND (reference sequence). The CDR3 runs 14 residues. V dropped 7 bases and J dropped 4; count of bases not matched to a gene: 8.